This is a list of T cell receptor beta chains from one sample in a study of blood T cell repertoires in COVID-19. Produced via immunoSEQ multiplex PCR; TCRdb's table is partial and in-frame only. The table shows 300,000 to 350,000 clones, with over 80% occurring only once. Sequenced input: PBMCs or T cells enriched from blood (not recorded which). These receptors all come from a woman aged 18-35 years who had recovered from COVID-19. The CDR3 runs from the conserved cysteine through the conserved F or W. D genes are given only for firm matches. Clone sizes are given selectively: once, few, many, or a class where the clone is expanded.

v_gene	j_gene	abundance	len	d_gene	CDR3aa	CDR3nt
TRBV2	TRBJ1-5	once	16	.	CASSFSTSGGNQPQHF	TGTGCCAGCAGTTTTTCGACATCAGGGGGCAATCAGCCCCAGCATTTT
TRBV19	TRBJ1-2	.	14	.	CASRMRARGDGYTF	TGTGCCAGTAGGATGAGGGCGCGCGGCGATGGCTACACCTTC
TRBV7-2	TRBJ1-5	few	16	TRBD1	CASSQADRGFHQPQHF	TGTGCCAGCAGCCAAGCGGACAGGGGATTTCATCAGCCCCAGCATTTT
TRBV9	TRBJ2-3	.	18	TRBD2	CASSPWTSGGQSTDTQYF	TGTGCCAGCAGCCCCTGGACTAGCGGGGGGCAGAGCACAGATACGCAGTATTTT
TRBV7-3	TRBJ2-7	.	15	TRBD2	CASSSGLAGVHEQYF	TGTGCCAGCAGCTCGGGACTAGCGGGAGTCCACGAGCAGTACTTC
TRBV5-1	TRBJ2-5	once	15	TRBD1	CASSGLGTGEETQYF	TGCGCCAGCAGCGGCCTCGGGACAGGGGAAGAGACCCAGTACTTC
TRBV6-2/TRBV6-3	TRBJ2-1	.	11	TRBD2	CASSHGLGQFF	TGTGCCAGCAGCCATGGACTAGGGCAGTTCTTC
TRBV10-3	TRBJ2-3	.	15	.	CAISWDKTFTDTQYF	TGTGCCATCAGTTGGGACAAAACTTTTACAGATACGCAGTATTTT
TRBV5-1	TRBJ1-2	.	14	.	CASSLGQGTYGYTF	TGCGCCAGCAGCTTGGGGCAGGGTACCTATGGCTACACCTTC
TRBV5-1	TRBJ1-1	once	14	TRBD1	CASSLGTGVTEAFF	TGCGCCAGCAGCTTGGGGACAGGGGTCACTGAAGCTTTCTTT
TRBV5-4	TRBJ2-7	.	13	TRBD1	CASGTGSSYEQYF	TGTGCCAGCGGGACAGGGAGCTCCTACGAGCAGTACTTC
TRBV9	TRBJ2-2	.	15	TRBD1	CASSSDRVVTGELFF	TGTGCCAGCAGTAGTGACAGGGTCGTCACCGGGGAGCTGTTTTTT
TRBV19	TRBJ1-5	.	16	.	CASSTPFGWENQPQHF	TGTGCCAGTAGTACTCCCTTCGGGTGGGAGAATCAGCCCCAGCATTTT
TRBV11-2	TRBJ1-2	.	13	.	CASTLQGIEGYTF	TGTGCCAGCACGTTACAGGGTATTGAGGGCTACACCTTC
TRBV9	TRBJ1-1	.	15	.	CASSVDPGGTTEAFF	TGTGCCAGCAGCGTAGACCCCGGGGGGACCACTGAAGCTTTCTTT
TRBV28	TRBJ1-2	.	15	TRBD1	CASSLERLDRGHDTF	TGTGCCAGCAGTTTAGAGAGGTTGGACAGGGGGCACGACACCTTC
TRBV2	TRBJ1-4	.	11	.	CASSEYLELFF	TGTGCCAGCAGTGAATATCTAGAACTGTTTTTT
TRBV28	TRBJ2-7	.	14	TRBD1	CASSQRDSSYEQYF	TGTGCCAGCAGCCAACGGGACAGCTCCTACGAGCAGTACTTC
TRBV5-1	TRBJ1-1	.	15	TRBD1	CASSPRQGSNTEAFF	TGCGCCAGCAGCCCCAGACAGGGTTCGAACACTGAAGCTTTCTTT
TRBV30	TRBJ1-2	.	14	.	CAWSRLVRVGGYTF	TGTGCCTGGAGTCGGCTGGTGAGGGTCGGTGGCTACACCTTC
TRBV5-4	TRBJ2-1	.	15	.	CASSLTSGVRHEQFF	TGTGCCAGCAGCTTGACGTCAGGGGTCAGGCATGAGCAGTTCTTC
TRBV6-2/TRBV6-3	TRBJ2-7	.	17	.	CASSPYQEGWGSAEQYF	TGTGCCAGCAGTCCCTACCAGGAGGGATGGGGGTCAGCGGAGCAGTACTTC
TRBV27	TRBJ2-2	.	18	.	CASSLSWANLVGTGELFF	TGTGCCAGCAGTTTATCCTGGGCCAACCTCGTGGGCACCGGGGAGCTGTTTTTT
TRBV4-3	TRBJ1-4	.	16	TRBD1	CASSRQPGQGEEKLFF	TGCGCCAGCAGCCGGCAACCGGGACAGGGGGAAGAAAAACTGTTTTTT
TRBV7-6	TRBJ1-4	.	15	.	CASSLDWGTNEKLFF	TGTGCCAGCAGCTTAGACTGGGGCACTAATGAAAAACTGTTTTTT
TRBV18	TRBJ2-3	.	18	.	CASSPQTSAWGSADTQYF	TGTGCCAGCTCACCACAGACTAGTGCATGGGGTAGCGCAGATACGCAGTATTTT
TRBV19	TRBJ1-1	.	15	TRBD1	CASSPRGQGALKAFF	TGTGCCAGTAGCCCAAGAGGACAGGGGGCTCTTAAAGCTTTCTTT
TRBV10-3	TRBJ2-7	.	12	.	CAISEGQTEQYF	TGTGCCATCAGTGAGGGACAGACCGAGCAGTACTTC
TRBV7-6	TRBJ1-1	.	14	TRBD1	CASSPESGGSEAFF	TGTGCCAGCAGCCCCGAATCAGGGGGCTCTGAAGCTTTCTTT
TRBV6-6	TRBJ1-2	.	14	TRBD1	CASRPGQGQDGYTF	TGTGCCAGCAGGCCCGGACAGGGCCAGGATGGCTACACCTTC
TRBV15	TRBJ1-5	.	14	.	CATSSRLGNQPQHF	TGTGCCACCAGCAGCAGGCTGGGCAATCAGCCCCAGCATTTT
TRBV6-5	TRBJ2-3	.	15	TRBD2	CASGTSGIATDTQYF	TGTGCCAGCGGGACTAGCGGGATTGCCACAGATACGCAGTATTTT
TRBV7-2	TRBJ2-1	.	18	TRBD2	CASSLVHLRGGYVDEQFF	TGTGCCAGCAGCTTGGTACACCTACGGGGGGGATACGTGGATGAGCAGTTCTTC
TRBV7-8	TRBJ2-1	.	14	TRBD2	CAFSGGAAYNEQFF	TGTGCCTTTAGCGGGGGGGCAGCCTACAATGAGCAGTTCTTC
TRBV19	TRBJ2-2	once	16	.	CASSISLGAATGELFF	TGTGCCAGTAGTATAAGCCTTGGGGCCGCCACCGGGGAGCTGTTTTTT
TRBV6-5	TRBJ2-3	.	14	.	CASSYFNAADTQYF	TGTGCCAGCAGTTATTTTAACGCAGCAGATACGCAGTATTTT
TRBV4-2	TRBJ2-7	.	17	TRBD2	CASSQEAGLAESYEQYF	TGTGCCAGCAGCCAAGAGGCCGGACTAGCGGAATCCTACGAGCAGTACTTC
TRBV11-3	TRBJ2-1	.	14	.	CASSPQTGYNEQFF	TGTGCCAGCAGCCCCCAAACAGGTTACAATGAGCAGTTCTTC
TRBV5-1	TRBJ2-2	.	15	TRBD1	CASSLGTGRTGELFF	TGCGCCAGCAGCTTAGGGACAGGGAGAACCGGGGAGCTGTTTTTT
TRBV29-1	TRBJ1-1	once	13	TRBD1	CSARTGGNTEAFF	TGCAGCGCAAGGACAGGGGGGAACACTGAAGCTTTCTTT